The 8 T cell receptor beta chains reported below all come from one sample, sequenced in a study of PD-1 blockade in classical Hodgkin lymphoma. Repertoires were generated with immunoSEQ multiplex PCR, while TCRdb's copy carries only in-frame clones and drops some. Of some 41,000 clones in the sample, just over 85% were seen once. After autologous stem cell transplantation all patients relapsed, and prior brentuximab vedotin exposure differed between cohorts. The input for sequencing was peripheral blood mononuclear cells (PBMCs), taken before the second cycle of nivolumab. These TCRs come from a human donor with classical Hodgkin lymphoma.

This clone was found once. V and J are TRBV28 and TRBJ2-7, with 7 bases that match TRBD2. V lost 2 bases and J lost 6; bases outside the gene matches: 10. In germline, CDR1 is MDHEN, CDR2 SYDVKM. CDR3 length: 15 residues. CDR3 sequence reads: CASSLGGGPMGEQYF. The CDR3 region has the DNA TGTGCCAGCAGTTTAGGGGGAGGGCCGATGGGCGAGCAGTACTTC.

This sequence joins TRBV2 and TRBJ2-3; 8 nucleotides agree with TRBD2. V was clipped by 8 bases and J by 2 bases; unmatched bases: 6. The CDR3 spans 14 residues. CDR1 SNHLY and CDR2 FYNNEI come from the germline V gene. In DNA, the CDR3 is TGTGCCAGCGAGCGGGAGCAACTCACAGATACGCAGTATTTT. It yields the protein CASEREQLTDTQYF.

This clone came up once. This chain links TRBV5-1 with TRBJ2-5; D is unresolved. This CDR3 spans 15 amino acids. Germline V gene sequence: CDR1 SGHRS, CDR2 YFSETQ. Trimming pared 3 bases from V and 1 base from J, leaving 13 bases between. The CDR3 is CASSSPRGPQETQYF. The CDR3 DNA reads TGCGCCAGCAGCTCCCCGCGTGGGCCCCAAGAGACCCAGTACTTC.

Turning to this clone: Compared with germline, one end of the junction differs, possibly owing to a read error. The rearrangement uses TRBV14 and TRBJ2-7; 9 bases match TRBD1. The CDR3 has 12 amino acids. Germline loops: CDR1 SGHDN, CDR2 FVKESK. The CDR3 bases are TGTGCCAGCAGCCAGGTACAGGGGGCAGTTCATTTC. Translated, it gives CASSQVQGAVHF. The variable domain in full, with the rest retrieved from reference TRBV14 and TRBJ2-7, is EAGVTQFPSHSVIEKGQTVTLRCDPISGHDNLYWYRRVMGKEIKFLLHFVKESKQDESGMPNNRFLAERTGGTYSTLKVQPAELEDSGVYFCASSQVQGAVHFGPGTRLTVT.

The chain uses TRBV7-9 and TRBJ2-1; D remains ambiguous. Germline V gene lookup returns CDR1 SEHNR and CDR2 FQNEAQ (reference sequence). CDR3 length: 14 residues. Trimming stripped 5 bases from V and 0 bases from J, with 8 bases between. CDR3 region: CASSGDNSYNEQFF. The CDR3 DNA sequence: TGTGCCAGCAGCGGAGACAACTCCTACAATGAGCAGTTCTTC.

CDR3 residues: CASSLAGWAGYEQYF. The CDR3 region has the DNA TGTGCCAGCAGCTTGGCAGGATGGGCTGGGTACGAGCAGTACTTC. The V gene is TRBV5-8, the J gene TRBJ2-7; D is unclear. Deletions cut 0 bases from V and 4 bases from J, with 14 bases between. This CDR3 is built from 15 residues. CDR1 and CDR2 from the germline V gene are SGHTS and YDEGEE.

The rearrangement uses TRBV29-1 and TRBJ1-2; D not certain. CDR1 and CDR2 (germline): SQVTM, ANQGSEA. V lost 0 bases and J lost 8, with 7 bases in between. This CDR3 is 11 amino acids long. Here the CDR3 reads CSVEDRKGYTF. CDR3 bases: TGCAGCGTTGAAGACAGGAAGGGCTACACCTTC.

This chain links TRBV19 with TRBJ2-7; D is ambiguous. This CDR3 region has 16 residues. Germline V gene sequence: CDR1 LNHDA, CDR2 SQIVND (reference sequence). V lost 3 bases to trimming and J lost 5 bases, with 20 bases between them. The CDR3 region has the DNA TGTGCCAGTAGTATGTCGACCACGGCGGCTTTGCACGAGCAGTACTTC. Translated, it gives CASSMSTTAALHEQYF.